This T cell receptor beta chain was found in a study of CD8 T cells in ankylosing spondylitis (dated by TCRdb to the late 2010s). A note on the overall study: The study profiled T cell receptor beta repertoires in healthy donors and ankylosing spondylitis patients to find disease-linked TCR variants. The whole study cohort included 108 healthy donors and over 20 ankylosing spondylitis patients. Samples of peripheral blood were taken, and for ankylosing spondylitis patients, synovial fluid was collected as well.

Overall results and qualifications from the work: Significant enrichment of the disease-linked clones was reported in matched synovial fluid samples from ankylosing spondylitis patients. Some of the motif variants had been reported before in the synovial fluid and blood of reactive arthritis patients, a finding that suggests common disease-initiation mechanisms. Blood from ankylosing spondylitis patients appeared to be characterized by a TCR beta motif composed of roughly eight highly homologous amino acid variants. A CD8+ phenotype was shown by the disease-linked clones, which were found at relatively low frequencies in peripheral blood.

A remark on this clonotype: The antigen it recognizes is unknown. Qualities for individual bases were not recorded, and no much larger clone is one base off.

Data came from an Illumina HiSeq 2500. Quantitative 5'-RACE with molecular barcodes was used to prepare TCR beta libraries. The study's own analysis went as follows. A new computational method, built on a probabilistic model of VDJ rearrangement, was used to identify disease-linked TCR variants. Using fastp trimming at Q25 and MiXCR clonotype assembly, TCRdb reanalyzed the public sequencing data and kept in-frame beta chains. Rows matching on CDR3 protein sequence are summarized as one entry with the most common DNA and genes. These V and J calls are TCRdb output, not the study's own analysis. The sample table lists a few hundred thousand distinct CDR3 sequences, around 24% of them with a count of one. Roughly 16% of the sample goes to the ten largest clones. Sequences SNHLY (CDR1) and FYNNEI (CDR2) are obtained from the germline V gene. Including the terminal cysteine and phenylalanine, the CDR3 comprises 15 residues. Here the CDR3 DNA is all that survives: 45 bases in frame from base 1. V and J are truncated by 6 bases and 8 bases respectively, leaving an intervening sequence of 19 bases.

The sample consisted of blood, either unsorted or a sorted T cell fraction (not recorded which). The receptor was isolated from a male donor with ankylosing spondylitis. The sequence joins TRBV2 to TRBJ1-4; the D gene cannot be resolved reliably. The CDR3 here reads CASSALGSGGEKLFF. DNA sequence: TGTGCCAGCAGCGCCCTAGGGTCCGGAGGGGAAAAACTGTTTTTT.